The 8 T cell receptor beta chains given below trace back to one sample, sequenced in a study of beta chain features in type 1 diabetes. The antigens of these receptors remain unknown. The authors reverse transcribed all of the isolated RNA, so sequencing captured expressed TCRB transcripts. Using immunoSEQ multiplex PCR, the repertoire was profiled, and TCRdb retains in-frame clones only, with some absent. The data contain roughly 730,000 clones, 13% of them singletons. General study points: Significant though moderate, a shortening of TCRB CDR3s appeared in all four CD4+ subsets of Type 1 diabetes patients.

The specimen was naive CD4+ T cells from blood. The receptors originated from a man aged 18-30 years with type 1 diabetes.

This clone was recorded a few times. The chain joins TRBV25-1 to TRBJ2-1; TRBD1 or TRBD2 may be the D gene (5 bases each). V lost 3 bases and J 0 bases, leaving 9 bases between the germline ends. The CDR3 has 15 residues. CDR1 is MGHDK, CDR2 SYGVNS, per germline. CDR3 sequence (DNA): TGTGCCAGCAGTGAGGGACGGAGCTCCTACAATGAGCAGTTCTTC. As protein: CASSEGRSSYNEQFF.

This clone was detected a few times. This specimen includes other DNA sequences encoding the same CDR3. The CDR3 sequence: CAISGTSGQETQYF. The CDR3 DNA sequence: TGTGCCATCAGTGGGACTAGCGGCCAAGAGACCCAGTACTTC. The genes are TRBV10-3 and TRBJ2-5, with 10 bases fitting TRBD2. V was clipped by 4 bases and J by 1 base; unmatched bases: 0. CDR1 is ENHRY, CDR2 SYGVKD, per germline. The CDR3 is 14 amino acids.

This clone has more than one count but fewer than ten. The chain is built from TRBV5-1 and TRBJ2-5; D may be TRBD1 (5 bases). This CDR3 comprises 15 residues. Germline CDR1 is SGHRS and CDR2 is YFSETQ. V lost 0 bases, J lost 3 bases, and 12 bases lay in between. The CDR3 protein is CASSLASRVEETQYF. Written as DNA, the CDR3 is TGCGCCAGCAGCTTGGCCTCCAGGGTGGAAGAGACCCAGTACTTC.

This clone has only a few counts. The chain carries TRBV30 and TRBJ2-4; 7 bases map to TRBD1. Germline loops: CDR1 GTSNPN, CDR2 SVGIG (reference sequence). J lost 9 bases, V lost 4 bases, and 6 bases had no gene match. CDR3 size: 12 residues. CDR3 protein: CAWKTGYSIQYF. CDR3 DNA: TGTGCCTGGAAGACAGGGTATAGCATTCAGTACTTC.

This clone was observed a few times. The same CDR3 can be traced to other DNA sequences in this sample. The chain is built from TRBV5-1 and TRBJ1-1, with a possible D match to TRBD1 (6 bases). Trimming took off 0 bases at V and 4 bases at J, with 7 bases between the two ends. Germline CDR1 and CDR2: SGHRS and YFSETQ. This CDR3 has 13 amino acids. The CDR3 spells CASSLEGGTEAFF. CDR3 bases: TGCGCCAGCAGCTTGGAGGGGGGCACTGAAGCTTTCTTT.

This clone showed up just a few times. J is TRBJ2-7 and V is TRBV30, with D possibly being TRBD1 or TRBD2 (5 bases each). CDR3 size: 13 residues. Trimming took 0 bases from V and 7 from J, leaving 13 bases between them. From germline, CDR1 is GTSNPN and CDR2 SVGIG (reference sequence). The CDR3 sequence is CAWSVGGGDEQYF. As DNA, the CDR3 is TGTGCCTGGAGTGTAGGTGGGGGAGATGAGCAGTACTTC.

This sequence joins TRBV5-1 and TRBJ1-3; tentative D call: TRBD1 (5 bases). Trimming left V 4 bases short and J 0 bases short, with 20 bases between. Germline CDR1 is SGHRS and CDR2 is YFSETQ. The CDR3 has 18 residues. The CDR3 bases are TGCGCCAGCAGCACACGCACCGGGACTCGAAACTCTGGAAACACCATATATTTT. Amino acids: CASSTRTGTRNSGNTIYF.

V and J are TRBV10-3 and TRBJ1-5; 8 bases agree with TRBD1. V lost 3 bases to trimming and J lost 7 bases; unmatched junction nucleotides: 8. In germline, CDR1 is ENHRY, CDR2 SYGVKD. The CDR3 loop spans 15 amino acids. CDR3 residues: CAISDPGGAGQPQHF. CDR3 DNA: TGTGCCATCAGTGACCCAGGGGGCGCGGGGCAGCCCCAGCATTTT.